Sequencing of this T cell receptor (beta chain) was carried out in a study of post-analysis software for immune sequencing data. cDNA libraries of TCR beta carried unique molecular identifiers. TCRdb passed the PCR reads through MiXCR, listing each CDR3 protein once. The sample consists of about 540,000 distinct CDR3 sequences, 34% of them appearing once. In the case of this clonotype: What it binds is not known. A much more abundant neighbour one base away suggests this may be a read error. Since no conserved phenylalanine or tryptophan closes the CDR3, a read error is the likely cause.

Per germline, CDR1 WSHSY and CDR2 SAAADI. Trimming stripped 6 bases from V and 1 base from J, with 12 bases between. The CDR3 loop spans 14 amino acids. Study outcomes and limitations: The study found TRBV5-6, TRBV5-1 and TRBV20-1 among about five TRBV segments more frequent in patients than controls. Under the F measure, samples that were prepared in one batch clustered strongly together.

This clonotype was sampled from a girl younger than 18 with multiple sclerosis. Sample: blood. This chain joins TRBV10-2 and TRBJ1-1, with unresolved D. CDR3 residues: CASRAGPSNTEAFL. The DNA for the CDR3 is TGCGCCAGCAGGGCTGGACCGTCGAACACTGAAGCTTTCTTG.